The present T cell receptor beta chain was sequenced within a study of radiation and T cells in renal cell carcinoma. Study-level points and caveats: From baseline, blood top tumor clonotypes peaked at 2 weeks post-radiation.

Time point specified: blood 4 weeks post-SBRT, at nephrectomy. The sample's treatment: 15 Gy SBRT to primary tumor, nephrectomy 4 weeks later. With regard to this clone: Its matching antigen is unknown.

Sequencing used immunoSEQ multiplex PCR; TCRdb keeps in-frame clones, though not all of them. The sample carries 150,000 to 200,000 clones, roughly nine tenths recorded once. The CDR3 has 15 amino acids. With 0 bases removed from V and 6 bases from J, the gap between germline ends came to 13 bases. In germline, CDR1 is LNHNV, CDR2 YYDKDF (reference sequence). V and J are TRBV15 and TRBJ2-3; D call uncertain. The receptor was isolated from a woman between 50 and 59 years old with renal cell carcinoma. The specimen was blood, collected from a patient whose treatment included radiotherapy and nephrectomy. As DNA, the CDR3 is TGTGCCACCAGCAGAGATGGGCTGGGGTCGGATACGCAGTATTTT. Translated: CATSRDGLGSDTQYF.